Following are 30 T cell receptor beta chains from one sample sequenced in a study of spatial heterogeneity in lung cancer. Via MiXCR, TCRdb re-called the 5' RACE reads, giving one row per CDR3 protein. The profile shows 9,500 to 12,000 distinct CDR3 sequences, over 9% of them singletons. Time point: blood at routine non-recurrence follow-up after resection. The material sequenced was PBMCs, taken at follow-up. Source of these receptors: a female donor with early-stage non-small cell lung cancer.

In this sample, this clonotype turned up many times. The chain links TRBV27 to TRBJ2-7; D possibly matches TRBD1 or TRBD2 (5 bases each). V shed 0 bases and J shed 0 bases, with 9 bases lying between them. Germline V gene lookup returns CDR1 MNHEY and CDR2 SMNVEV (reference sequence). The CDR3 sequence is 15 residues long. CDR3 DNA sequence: TGTGCCAGCAGTTTATCGCCAGGGACCTCCTACGAGCAGTACTTC. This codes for CASSLSPGTSYEQYF.

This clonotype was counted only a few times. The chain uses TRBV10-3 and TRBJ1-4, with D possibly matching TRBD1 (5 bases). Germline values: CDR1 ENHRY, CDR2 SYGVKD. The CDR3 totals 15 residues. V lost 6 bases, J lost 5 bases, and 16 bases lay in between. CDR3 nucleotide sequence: TGTGCCATCAGCCCCGGGACTTCGGCGAATGAAAAACTGTTTTTT. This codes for CAISPGTSANEKLFF.

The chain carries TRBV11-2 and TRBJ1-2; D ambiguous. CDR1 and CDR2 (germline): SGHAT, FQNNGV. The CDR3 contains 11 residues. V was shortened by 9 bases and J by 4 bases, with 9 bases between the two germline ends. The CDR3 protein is CASRTGYGYTF. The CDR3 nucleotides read TGTGCCAGTCGGACGGGCTATGGCTACACCTTC.

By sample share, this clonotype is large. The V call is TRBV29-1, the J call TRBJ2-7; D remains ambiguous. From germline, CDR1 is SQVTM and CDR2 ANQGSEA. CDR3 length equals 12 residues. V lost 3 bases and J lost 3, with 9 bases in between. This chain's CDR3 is CSVDDLNYEQYF. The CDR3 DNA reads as TGCAGCGTTGACGACTTGAACTACGAGCAGTACTTC.

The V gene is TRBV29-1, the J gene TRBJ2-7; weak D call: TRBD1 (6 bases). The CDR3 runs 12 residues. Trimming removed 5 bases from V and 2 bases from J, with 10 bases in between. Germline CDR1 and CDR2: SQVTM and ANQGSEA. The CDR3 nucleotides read TGCAGCGTTTGGGACATAGCCTACGAGCAGTACTTC. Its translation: CSVWDIAYEQYF.

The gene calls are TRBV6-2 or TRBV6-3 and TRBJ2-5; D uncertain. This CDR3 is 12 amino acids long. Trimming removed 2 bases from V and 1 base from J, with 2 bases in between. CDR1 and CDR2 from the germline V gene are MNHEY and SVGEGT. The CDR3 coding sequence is TGTGCCAGCAGTTACCGCCAAGAGACCCAGTACTTC. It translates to CASSYRQETQYF.

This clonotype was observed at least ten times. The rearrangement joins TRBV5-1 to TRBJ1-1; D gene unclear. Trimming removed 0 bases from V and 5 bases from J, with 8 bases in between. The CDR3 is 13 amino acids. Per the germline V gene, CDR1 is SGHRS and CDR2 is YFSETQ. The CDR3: CASSLAMGTEAFF. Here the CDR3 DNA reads TGCGCCAGCAGCTTGGCCATGGGGACTGAAGCTTTCTTT.

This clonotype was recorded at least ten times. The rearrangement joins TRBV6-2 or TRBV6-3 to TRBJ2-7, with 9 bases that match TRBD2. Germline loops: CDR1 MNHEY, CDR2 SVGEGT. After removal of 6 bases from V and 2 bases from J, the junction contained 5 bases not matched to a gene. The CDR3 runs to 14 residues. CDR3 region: CASSRTSVPYEQYF. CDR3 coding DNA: TGTGCCAGCAGCCGGACTAGCGTTCCCTACGAGCAGTACTTC.

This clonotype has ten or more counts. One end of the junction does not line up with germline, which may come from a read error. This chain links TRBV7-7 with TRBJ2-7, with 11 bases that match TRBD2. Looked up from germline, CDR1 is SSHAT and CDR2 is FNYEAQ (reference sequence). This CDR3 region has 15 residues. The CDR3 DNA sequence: TGTGCTAGCAGCTTAACCGGGACTAGCGGCTACGAGCAGTACTTC. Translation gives CASSLTGTSGYEQYF.

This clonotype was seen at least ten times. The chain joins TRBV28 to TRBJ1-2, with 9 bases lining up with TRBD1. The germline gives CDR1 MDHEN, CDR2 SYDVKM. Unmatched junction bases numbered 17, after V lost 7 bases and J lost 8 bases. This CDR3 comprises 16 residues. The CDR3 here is CASTLGTGMMSGGYTF. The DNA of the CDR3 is TGTGCCAGCACCTTAGGGACAGGGATGATGTCTGGGGGCTACACCTTC.

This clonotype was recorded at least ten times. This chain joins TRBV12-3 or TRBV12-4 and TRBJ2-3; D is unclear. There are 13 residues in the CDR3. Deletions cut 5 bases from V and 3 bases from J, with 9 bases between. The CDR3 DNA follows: TGTGCCAGCAGTATCTTAGCTACAGATACGCAGTATTTT. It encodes CASSILATDTQYF.

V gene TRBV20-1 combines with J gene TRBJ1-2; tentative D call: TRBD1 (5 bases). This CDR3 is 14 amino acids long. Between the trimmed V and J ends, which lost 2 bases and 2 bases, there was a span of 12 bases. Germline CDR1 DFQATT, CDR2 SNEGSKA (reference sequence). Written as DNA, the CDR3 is TGCAGTGCTAGAAGATCGGGGGTAAACTATGGCTACACCTTC. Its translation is CSARRSGVNYGYTF.

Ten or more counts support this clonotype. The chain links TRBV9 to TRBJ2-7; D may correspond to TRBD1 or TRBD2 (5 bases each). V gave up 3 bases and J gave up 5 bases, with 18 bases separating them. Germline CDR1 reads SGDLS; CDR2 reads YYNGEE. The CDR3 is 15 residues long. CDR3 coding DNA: TGTGCCAGCAGCGATGGGACGGACCTCTGGGACGAGCAGTACTTC. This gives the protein CASSDGTDLWDEQYF.

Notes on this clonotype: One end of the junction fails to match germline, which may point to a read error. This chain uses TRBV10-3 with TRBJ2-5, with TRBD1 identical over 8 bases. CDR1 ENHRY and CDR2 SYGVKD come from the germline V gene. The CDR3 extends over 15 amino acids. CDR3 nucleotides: TGTGCCACCAGTGAGCCGACAGGGGACAAAGAGACCCAGTACTTC. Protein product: CATSEPTGDKETQYF.

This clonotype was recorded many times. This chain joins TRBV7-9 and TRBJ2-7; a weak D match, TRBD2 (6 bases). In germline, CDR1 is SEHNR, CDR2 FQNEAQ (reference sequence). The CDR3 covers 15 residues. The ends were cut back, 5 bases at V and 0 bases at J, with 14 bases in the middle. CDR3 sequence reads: CASSGAGTASYEQYF. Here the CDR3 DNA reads TGTGCCAGCAGCGGAGCCGGGACTGCCTCCTACGAGCAGTACTTC.

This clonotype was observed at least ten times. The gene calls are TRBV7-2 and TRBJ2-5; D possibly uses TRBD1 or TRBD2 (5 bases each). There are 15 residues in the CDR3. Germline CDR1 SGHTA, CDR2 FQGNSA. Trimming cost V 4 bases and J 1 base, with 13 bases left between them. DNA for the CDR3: TGTGCCAGCAGCTCACAGTGGGGGACCCAAGAGACCCAGTACTTC. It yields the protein CASSSQWGTQETQYF.

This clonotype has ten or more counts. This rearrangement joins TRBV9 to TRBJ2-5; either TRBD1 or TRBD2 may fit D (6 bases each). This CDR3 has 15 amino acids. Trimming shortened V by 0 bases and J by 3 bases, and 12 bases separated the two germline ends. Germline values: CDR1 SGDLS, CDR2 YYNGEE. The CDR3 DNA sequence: TGTGCCAGCAGCGTAGACGGGGGCACCGAAGAGACCCAGTACTTC. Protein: CASSVDGGTEETQYF.

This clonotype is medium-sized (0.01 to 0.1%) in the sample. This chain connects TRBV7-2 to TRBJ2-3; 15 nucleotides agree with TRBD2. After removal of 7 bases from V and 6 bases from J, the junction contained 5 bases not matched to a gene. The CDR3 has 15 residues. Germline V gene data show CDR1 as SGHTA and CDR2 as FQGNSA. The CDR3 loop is CASTGLAGGGDTQYF. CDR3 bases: TGTGCCAGCACCGGACTAGCGGGAGGGGGGGATACGCAGTATTTT.

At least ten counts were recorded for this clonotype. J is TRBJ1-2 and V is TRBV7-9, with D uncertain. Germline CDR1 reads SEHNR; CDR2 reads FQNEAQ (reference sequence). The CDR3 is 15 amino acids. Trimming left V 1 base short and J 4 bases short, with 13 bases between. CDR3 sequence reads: CASSLVALGSYGYTF. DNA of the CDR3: TGTGCCAGCAGCTTAGTTGCTCTAGGCAGCTATGGCTACACCTTC.

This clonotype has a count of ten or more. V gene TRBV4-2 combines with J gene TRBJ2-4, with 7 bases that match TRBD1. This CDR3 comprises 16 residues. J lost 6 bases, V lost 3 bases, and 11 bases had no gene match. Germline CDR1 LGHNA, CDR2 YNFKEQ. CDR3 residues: CASSQRGTVMANIQYF. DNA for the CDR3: TGTGCCAGCAGCCAGCGAGGGACAGTGATGGCAAACATTCAGTACTTC.

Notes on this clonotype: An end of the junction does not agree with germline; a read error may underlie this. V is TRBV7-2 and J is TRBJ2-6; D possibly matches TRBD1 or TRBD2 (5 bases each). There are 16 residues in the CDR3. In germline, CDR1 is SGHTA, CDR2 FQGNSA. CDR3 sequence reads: CASSYGLSSGANALTF. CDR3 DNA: TGTGCCAGCAGCTATGGACTCTCCTCTGGGGCCAACGCCCTGACTTTC.

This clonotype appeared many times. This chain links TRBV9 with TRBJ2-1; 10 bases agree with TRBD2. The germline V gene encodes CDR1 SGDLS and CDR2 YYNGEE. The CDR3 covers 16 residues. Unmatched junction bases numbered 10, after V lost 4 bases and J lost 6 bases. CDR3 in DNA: TGTGCCAGCAGCTCCCTTAGCGGGGGGCTTCGCAATGAGCAGTTCTTC. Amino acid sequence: CASSSLSGGLRNEQFF.

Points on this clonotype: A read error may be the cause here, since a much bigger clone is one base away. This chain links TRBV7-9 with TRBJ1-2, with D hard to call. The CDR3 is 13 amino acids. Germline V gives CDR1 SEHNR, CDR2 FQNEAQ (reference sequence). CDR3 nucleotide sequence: TGTGCCGGCAGCTTACAAGAGAACTATGGCTACACCTTC. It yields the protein CAGSLQENYGYTF.

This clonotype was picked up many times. The CDR3 coding sequence is TGCAGTGCCCATTCAACAGGGTTAGGCTACAATGAGCAGTTCTTC. Translating it yields CSAHSTGLGYNEQFF. The gene calls are TRBV20-1 and TRBJ2-1; TRBD1 is a possible D gene (6 bases). The CDR3 covers 15 residues. In germline, CDR1 is DFQATT, CDR2 SNEGSKA (reference sequence). Between the trimmed V and J ends, which lost 6 bases and 3 bases, there was a span of 18 bases.

Here the CDR3 DNA reads TGTGCCAGCAGTTACTCCGGACGGTCCTATGGCTACACCTTC. This translates into CASSYSGRSYGYTF. The chain is built from TRBV6-5 and TRBJ1-2; D not certain. CDR1 is MNHEY and CDR2 is SVGAGI in the germline V gene. This CDR3 region has 14 residues. Trimming took 0 bases from V and 4 from J, leaving 9 bases between them.

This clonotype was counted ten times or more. DNA for the CDR3: TGTGCCATCAGTGAGCCCTCGACAGCTAACTATGGCTACACCTTC. This encodes CAISEPSTANYGYTF. This chain uses TRBV10-3 with TRBJ1-2; perhaps TRBD1 as D (5 bases). V was shortened by 2 bases and J by 0 bases, with 10 bases between the two germline ends. CDR3 size: 15 residues. The germline V gene has CDR1 ENHRY and CDR2 SYGVKD.

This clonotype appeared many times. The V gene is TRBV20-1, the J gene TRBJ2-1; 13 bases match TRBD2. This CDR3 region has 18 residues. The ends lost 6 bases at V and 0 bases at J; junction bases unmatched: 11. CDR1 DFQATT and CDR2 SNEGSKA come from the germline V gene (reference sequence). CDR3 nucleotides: TGCAGTGCCTCACTCCCGGGACTAGCGGGGCTCTCCTACAATGAGCAGTTCTTC. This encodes CSASLPGLAGLSYNEQFF.

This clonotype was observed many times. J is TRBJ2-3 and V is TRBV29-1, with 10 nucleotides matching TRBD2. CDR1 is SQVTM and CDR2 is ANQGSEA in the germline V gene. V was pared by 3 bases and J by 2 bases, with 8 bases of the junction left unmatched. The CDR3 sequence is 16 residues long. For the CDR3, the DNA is TGCAGCGTTGAGGGTGGTAGCGGGGGGCTCACAGATACGCAGTATTTT. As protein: CSVEGGSGGLTDTQYF.

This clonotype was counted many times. The CDR3, as DNA: TGCGCCAGCAGTAGGGACTTCCTCTACGAGCAGTACTTC. This translates into CASSRDFLYEQYF. The chain couples TRBV5-1 to TRBJ2-7; a weak D match, TRBD2 (6 bases). Germline V lookup: CDR1 SGHRS, CDR2 YFSETQ. The CDR3 consists of 13 residues. The V end lost 5 bases, the J end lost 3 bases, and 12 bases lay between the germline ends.

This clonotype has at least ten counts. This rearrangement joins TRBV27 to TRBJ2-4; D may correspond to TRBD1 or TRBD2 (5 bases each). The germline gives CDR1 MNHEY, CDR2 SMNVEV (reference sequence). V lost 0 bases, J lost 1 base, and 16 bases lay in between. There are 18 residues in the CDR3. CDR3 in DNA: TGTGCCAGCAGTTTATCGAGGGACCCTGAAGGGGCCAAAAACATTCAGTACTTC. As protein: CASSLSRDPEGAKNIQYF.